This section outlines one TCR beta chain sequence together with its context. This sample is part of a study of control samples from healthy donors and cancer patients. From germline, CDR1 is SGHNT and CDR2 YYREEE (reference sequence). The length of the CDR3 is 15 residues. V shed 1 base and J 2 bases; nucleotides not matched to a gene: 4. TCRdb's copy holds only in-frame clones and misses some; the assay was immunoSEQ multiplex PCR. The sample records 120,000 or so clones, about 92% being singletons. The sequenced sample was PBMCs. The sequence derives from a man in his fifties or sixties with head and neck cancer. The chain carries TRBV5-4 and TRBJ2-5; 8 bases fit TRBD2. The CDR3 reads CASSLSAGVQETQYF. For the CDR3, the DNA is TGTGCCAGCAGCTTGTCAGCGGGGGTGCAAGAGACCCAGTACTTC.